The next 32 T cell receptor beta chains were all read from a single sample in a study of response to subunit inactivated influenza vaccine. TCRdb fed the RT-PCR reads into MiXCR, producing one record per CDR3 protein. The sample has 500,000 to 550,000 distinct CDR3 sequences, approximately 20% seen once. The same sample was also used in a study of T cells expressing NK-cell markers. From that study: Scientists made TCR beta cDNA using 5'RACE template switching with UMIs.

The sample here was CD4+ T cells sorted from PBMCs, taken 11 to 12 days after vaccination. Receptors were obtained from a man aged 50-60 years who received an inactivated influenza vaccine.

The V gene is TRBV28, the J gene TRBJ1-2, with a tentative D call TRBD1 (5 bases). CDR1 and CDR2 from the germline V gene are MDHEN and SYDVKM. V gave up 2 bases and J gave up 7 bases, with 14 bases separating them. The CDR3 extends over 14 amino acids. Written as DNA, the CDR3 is TGTGCCAGCAGTTTACCCCGGGACGCTGCTGGCTACACCTTC. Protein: CASSLPRDAAGYTF.

The chain's CDR3 is CASSGQPTAPLHF. The DNA for the CDR3 is TGTGCCAGTAGCGGGCAACCGACAGCACCCCTCCACTTT. The chain links TRBV19 to TRBJ1-6; possible D gene TRBD1, 5 bases. The germline gives CDR1 LNHDA, CDR2 SQIVND (reference sequence). Trimming cost V 6 bases and J 11 bases, with 14 bases left between them. The CDR3 length is 13 residues.

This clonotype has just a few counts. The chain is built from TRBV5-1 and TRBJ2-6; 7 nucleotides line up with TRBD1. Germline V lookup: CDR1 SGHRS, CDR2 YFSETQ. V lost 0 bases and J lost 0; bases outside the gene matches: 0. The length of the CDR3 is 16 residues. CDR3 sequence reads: CASSLGDSSGANVLTF. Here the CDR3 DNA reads TGCGCCAGCAGCTTGGGGGACAGCTCTGGGGCCAACGTCCTGACTTTC. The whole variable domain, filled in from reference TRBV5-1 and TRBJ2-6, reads KAGVTQTPRYLIKTRGQQVTLSCSPISGHRSVSWYQQTPGQGLQFLFEYFSETQRNKGNFPGRFSGRQFSNSRSEMNVSTLELGDSALYLCASSLGDSSGANVLTFGAGSRLTVL.

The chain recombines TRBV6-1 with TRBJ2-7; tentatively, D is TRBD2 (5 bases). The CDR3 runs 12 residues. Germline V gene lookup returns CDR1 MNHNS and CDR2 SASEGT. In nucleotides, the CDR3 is TGTGTGAGCGGAGAAGACTCCTACGAGCAGTACTTC. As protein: CVSGEDSYEQYF.

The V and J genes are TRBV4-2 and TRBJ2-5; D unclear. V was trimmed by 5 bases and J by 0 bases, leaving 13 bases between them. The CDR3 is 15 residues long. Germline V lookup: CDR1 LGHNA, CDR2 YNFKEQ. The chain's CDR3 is CASSAYKGNQETQYF. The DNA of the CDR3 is TGTGCCAGCAGCGCTTATAAGGGTAACCAAGAGACCCAGTACTTC.

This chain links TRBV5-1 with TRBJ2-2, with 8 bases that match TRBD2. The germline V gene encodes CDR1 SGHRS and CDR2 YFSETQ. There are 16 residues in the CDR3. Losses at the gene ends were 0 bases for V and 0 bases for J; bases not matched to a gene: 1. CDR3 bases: TGCGCCAGCAGCTTGGGACTAGCGTCGAACACCGGGGAGCTGTTTTTT. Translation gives CASSLGLASNTGELFF. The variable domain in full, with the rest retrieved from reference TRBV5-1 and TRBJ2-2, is KAGVTQTPRYLIKTRGQQVTLSCSPISGHRSVSWYQQTPGQGLQFLFEYFSETQRNKGNFPGRFSGRQFSNSRSEMNVSTLELGDSALYLCASSLGLASNTGELFFGEGSRLTVL.

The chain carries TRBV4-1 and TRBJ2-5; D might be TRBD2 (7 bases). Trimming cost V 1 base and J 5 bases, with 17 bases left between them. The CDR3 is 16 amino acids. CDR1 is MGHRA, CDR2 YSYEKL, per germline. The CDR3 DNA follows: TGCGCCAGCAGCCAAGCAAGCGGGGAGGGGGTCGAGACCCAGTACTTC. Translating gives CASSQASGEGVETQYF.

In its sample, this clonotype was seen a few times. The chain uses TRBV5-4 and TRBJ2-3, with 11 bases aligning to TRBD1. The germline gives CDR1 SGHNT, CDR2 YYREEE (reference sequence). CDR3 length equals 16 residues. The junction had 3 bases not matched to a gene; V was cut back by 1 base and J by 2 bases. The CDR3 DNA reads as TGTGCCAGCAGCTTGTGGACAGGGGGCCTCACAGATACGCAGTATTTT. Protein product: CASSLWTGGLTDTQYF.

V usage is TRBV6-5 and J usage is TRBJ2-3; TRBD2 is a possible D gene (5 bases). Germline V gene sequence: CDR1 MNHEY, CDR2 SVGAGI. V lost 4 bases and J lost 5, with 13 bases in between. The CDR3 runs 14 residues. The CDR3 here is CASSWASMGDTQYF. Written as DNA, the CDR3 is TGTGCCAGCAGTTGGGCTAGCATGGGAGATACGCAGTATTTT.

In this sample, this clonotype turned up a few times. DNA of the CDR3: TGCAGCGTTGAAGGGGCGCCGAGCTCCTACAATGAGCAGTTCTTC. It translates to CSVEGAPSSYNEQFF. The chain uses TRBV29-1 and TRBJ2-1, with D uncertain. This CDR3 comprises 15 residues. The ends were cut back, 1 base at V and 0 bases at J, with 10 bases in the middle. The germline V gene has CDR1 SQVTM and CDR2 ANQGSEA.

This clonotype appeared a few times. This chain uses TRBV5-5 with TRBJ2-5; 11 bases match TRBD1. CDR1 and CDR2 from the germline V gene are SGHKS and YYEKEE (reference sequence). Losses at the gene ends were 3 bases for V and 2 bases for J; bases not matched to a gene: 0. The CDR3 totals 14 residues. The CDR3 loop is CASSWDRGQETQYF. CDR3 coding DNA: TGTGCCAGCAGCTGGGACAGGGGGCAAGAGACCCAGTACTTC.

The CDR3 loop reads CASRVQHYEQYF. CDR3 in DNA: TGTGCCAGCAGGGTACAGCATTACGAGCAGTACTTC. The J gene is TRBJ2-7, the V gene TRBV6-1; D is ambiguous. This CDR3 has 12 residues. In germline, CDR1 is MNHNS, CDR2 SASEGT. Between the trimmed V and J ends, which lost 6 bases and 4 bases, there was a span of 10 bases.

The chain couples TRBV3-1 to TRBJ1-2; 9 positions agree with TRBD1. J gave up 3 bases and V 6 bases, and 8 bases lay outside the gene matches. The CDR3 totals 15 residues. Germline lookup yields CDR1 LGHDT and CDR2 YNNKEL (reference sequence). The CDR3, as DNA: TGTGCCAGCAGATACACAGGGGGCGCTTACTATGGCTACACCTTC. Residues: CASRYTGGAYYGYTF.

The CDR3 nucleotides are TGCAGTGCTAGAACCCCGGGAGCGGGCAATCAGCCCCAGCATTTT. Translated, it gives CSARTPGAGNQPQHF. This chain connects TRBV20-1 to TRBJ1-5; D not resolved. With 2 bases removed from V and 2 bases from J, the gap between germline ends came to 13 bases. CDR1 DFQATT and CDR2 SNEGSKA come from the germline V gene (reference sequence). This CDR3 is built from 15 residues.

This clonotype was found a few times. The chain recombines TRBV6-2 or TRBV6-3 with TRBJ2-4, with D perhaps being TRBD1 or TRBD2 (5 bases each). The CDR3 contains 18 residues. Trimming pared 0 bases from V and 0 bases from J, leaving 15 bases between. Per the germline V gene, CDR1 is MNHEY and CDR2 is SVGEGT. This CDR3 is CASSYSDRGPLAKNIQYF. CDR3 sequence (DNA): TGTGCCAGCAGTTACTCTGACCGGGGCCCCCTAGCCAAAAACATTCAGTACTTC.

CDR3 sequence (DNA): TGTGCCAGCAGCACCCTAGCGGGGGTTTCAAGCTACGAGCAGTACTTC. It is translated as CASSTLAGVSSYEQYF. V usage is TRBV11-2 and J usage is TRBJ2-7; TRBD2 matches 10 bases. Trimming at V came to 5 bases and at J to 3 bases, leaving 10 bases not matched to a gene. CDR3 length: 16 amino acids. The germline V gene encodes CDR1 SGHAT and CDR2 FQNNGV.

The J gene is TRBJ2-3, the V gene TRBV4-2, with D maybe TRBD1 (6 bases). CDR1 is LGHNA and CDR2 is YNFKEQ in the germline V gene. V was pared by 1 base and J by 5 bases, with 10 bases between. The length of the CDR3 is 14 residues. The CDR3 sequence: CASSQARGLDTQYF. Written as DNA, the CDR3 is TGTGCCAGCAGCCAAGCCAGGGGCTTAGATACGCAGTATTTT.

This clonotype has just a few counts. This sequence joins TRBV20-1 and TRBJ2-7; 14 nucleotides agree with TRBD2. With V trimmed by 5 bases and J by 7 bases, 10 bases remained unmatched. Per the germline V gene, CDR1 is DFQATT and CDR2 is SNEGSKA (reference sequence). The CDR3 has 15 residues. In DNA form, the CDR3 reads TGCAGTGCTCAAGGGACTAGCGGGAGTTTAGGGGAGCAGTACTTC. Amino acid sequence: CSAQGTSGSLGEQYF.

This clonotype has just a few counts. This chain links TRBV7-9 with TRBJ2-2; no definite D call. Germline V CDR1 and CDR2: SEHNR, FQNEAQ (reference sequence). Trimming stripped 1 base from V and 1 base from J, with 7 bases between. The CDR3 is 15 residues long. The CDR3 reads CASSLDLGNTGELFF. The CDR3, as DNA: TGTGCCAGCAGCTTAGATCTGGGGAACACCGGGGAGCTGTTTTTT.

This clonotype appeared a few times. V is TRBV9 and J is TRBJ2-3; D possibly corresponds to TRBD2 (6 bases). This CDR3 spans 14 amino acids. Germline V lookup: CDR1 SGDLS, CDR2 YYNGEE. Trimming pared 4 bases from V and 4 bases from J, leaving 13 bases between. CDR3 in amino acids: CASSPRLVSDTQYF. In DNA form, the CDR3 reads TGTGCCAGCAGCCCCCGACTAGTTTCAGATACGCAGTATTTT. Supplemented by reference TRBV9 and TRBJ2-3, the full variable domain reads DSGVTQTPKHLITATGQRVTLRCSPRSGDLSVYWYQQSLDQGLQFLIQYYNGEERAKGNILERFSAQQFPDLHSELNLSSLELGDSALYFCASSPRLVSDTQYFGPGTRLTVL.

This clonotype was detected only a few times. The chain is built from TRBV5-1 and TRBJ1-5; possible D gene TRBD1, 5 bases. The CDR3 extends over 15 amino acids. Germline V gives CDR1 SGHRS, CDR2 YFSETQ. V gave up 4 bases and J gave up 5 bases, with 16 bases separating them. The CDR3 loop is CASSPGVGPDQPQHF. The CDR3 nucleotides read TGCGCCAGCAGCCCCGGGGTGGGACCCGATCAGCCCCAGCATTTT.

CDR3 region: CAISARGSPGETQYF. The DNA for the CDR3 is TGTGCCATCAGTGCTAGAGGGAGCCCGGGAGAGACCCAGTACTTC. This rearrangement joins TRBV10-3 to TRBJ2-5, with D possibly being TRBD2 (5 bases). V was shortened by 4 bases and J by 4 bases, with 16 bases between the two germline ends. CDR1 is ENHRY, CDR2 SYGVKD, per germline. The CDR3 totals 15 residues.

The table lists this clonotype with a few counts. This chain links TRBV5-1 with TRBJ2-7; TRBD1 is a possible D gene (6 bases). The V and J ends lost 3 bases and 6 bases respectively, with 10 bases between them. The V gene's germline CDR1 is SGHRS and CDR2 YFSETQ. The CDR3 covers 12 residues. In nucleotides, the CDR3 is TGCGCCAGCAGCTCGGACAGACGCGAGCAGTACTTC. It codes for CASSSDRREQYF.

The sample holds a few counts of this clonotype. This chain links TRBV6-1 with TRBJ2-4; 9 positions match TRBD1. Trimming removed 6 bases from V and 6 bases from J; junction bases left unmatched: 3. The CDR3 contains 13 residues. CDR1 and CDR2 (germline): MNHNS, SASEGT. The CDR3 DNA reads TGTGCCAGCAGGGGGACAGGGATAAACATTCAGTACTTC. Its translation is CASRGTGINIQYF.

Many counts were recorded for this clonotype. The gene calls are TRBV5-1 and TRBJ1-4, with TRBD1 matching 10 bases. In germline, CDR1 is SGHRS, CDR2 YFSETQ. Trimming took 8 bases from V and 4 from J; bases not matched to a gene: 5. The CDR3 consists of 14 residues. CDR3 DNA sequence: TGCGCCAGGGGACAGGGGATGAGTAATGAAAAACTGTTTTTT. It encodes CARGQGMSNEKLFF.

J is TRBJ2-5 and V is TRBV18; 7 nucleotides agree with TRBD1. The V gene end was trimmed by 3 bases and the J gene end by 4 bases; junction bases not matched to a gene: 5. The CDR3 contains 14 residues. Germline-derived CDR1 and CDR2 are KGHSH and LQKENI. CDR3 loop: CASSPTGQSETQYF. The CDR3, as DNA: TGTGCCAGCTCACCCACGGGACAGTCAGAGACCCAGTACTTC.

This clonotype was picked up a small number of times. CDR3 sequence: CASSWGLADSYNEQFF. The CDR3 DNA reads as TGTGCCAGCAGTTGGGGACTAGCGGATTCCTACAATGAGCAGTTCTTC. The V gene is TRBV7-8, the J gene TRBJ2-1; 11 bases fit TRBD2. Per germline, CDR1 SGHVS and CDR2 FQNEAQ. Unmatched junction bases numbered 5, after V lost 6 bases and J lost 1 base. The CDR3 extends over 16 amino acids.

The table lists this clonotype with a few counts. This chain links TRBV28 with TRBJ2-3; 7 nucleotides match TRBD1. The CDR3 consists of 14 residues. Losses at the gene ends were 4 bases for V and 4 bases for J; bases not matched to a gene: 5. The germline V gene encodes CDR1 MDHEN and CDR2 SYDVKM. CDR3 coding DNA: TGTGCCAGCAGTTCAGTAGGGGGCTCAGATACGCAGTATTTT. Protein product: CASSSVGGSDTQYF. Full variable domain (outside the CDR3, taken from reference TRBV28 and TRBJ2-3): DVKVTQSSRYLVKRTGEKVFLECVQDMDHENMFWYRQDPGLGLRLIYFSYDVKMKEKGDIPEGYSVSREKKERFSLILESASTNQTSMYLCASSSVGGSDTQYFGPGTRLTVL.

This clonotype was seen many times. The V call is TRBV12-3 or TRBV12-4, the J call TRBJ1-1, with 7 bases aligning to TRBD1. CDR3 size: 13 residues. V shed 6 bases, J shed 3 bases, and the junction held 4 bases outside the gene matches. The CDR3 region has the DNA TGTGCCAGCAGACCAACAGGGGACACTGAAGCTTTCTTT. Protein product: CASRPTGDTEAFF.

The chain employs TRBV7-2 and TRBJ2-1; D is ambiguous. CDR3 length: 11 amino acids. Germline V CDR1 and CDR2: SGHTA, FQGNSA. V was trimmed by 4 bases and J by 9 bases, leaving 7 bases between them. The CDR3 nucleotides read TGTGCCAGCAGCTCTCTTACTGAGCAGTTCTTC. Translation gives CASSSLTEQFF. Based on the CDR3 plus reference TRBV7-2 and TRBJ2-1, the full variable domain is GAGVSQSPSNKVTEKGKDVELRCDPISGHTALYWYRQSLGQGLEFLIYFQGNSAPDKSGLPSDRFSAERTGGSVSTLTIQRTQQEDSAVYLCASSSLTEQFFGPGTRLTVL.

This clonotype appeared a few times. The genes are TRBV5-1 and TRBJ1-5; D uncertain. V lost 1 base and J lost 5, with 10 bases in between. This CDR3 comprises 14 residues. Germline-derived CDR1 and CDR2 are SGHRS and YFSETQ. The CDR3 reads CASSLSPGDQPQHF. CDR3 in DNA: TGCGCCAGCAGCTTGTCCCCCGGGGATCAGCCCCAGCATTTT. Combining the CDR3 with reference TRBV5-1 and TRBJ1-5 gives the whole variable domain KAGVTQTPRYLIKTRGQQVTLSCSPISGHRSVSWYQQTPGQGLQFLFEYFSETQRNKGNFPGRFSGRQFSNSRSEMNVSTLELGDSALYLCASSLSPGDQPQHFGDGTRLSIL.

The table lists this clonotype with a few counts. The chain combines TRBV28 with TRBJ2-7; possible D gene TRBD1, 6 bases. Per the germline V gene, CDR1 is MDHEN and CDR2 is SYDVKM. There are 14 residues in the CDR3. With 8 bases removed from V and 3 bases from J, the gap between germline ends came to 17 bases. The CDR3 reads CASGVSDSFYEQYF. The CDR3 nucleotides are TGTGCCAGCGGTGTCTCGGACAGTTTCTACGAGCAGTACTTC.